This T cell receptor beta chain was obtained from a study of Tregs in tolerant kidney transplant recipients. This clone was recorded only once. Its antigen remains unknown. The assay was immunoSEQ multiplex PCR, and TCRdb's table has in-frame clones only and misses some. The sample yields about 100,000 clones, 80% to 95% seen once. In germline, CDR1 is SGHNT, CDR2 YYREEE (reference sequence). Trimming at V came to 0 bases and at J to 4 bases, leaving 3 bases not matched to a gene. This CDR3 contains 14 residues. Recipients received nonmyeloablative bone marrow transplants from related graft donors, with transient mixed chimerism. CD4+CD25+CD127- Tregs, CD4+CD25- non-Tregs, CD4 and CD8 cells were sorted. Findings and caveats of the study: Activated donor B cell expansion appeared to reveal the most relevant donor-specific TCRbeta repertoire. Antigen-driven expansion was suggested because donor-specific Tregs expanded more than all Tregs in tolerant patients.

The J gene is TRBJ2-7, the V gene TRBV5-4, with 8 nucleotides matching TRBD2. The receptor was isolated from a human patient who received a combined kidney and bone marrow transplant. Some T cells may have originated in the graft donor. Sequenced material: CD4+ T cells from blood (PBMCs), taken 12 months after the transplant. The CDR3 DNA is TGTGCCAGCAGCTTGGTAGCGGGAACGTACGAGCAGTACTTC. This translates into CASSLVAGTYEQYF.